This TCR beta chain was obtained from a study of blood T cell repertoires in COVID-19. Study at large: Samples taken during acute and convalescent COVID-19 were collected in the United States, Italy and Spain. The cDNA or gDNA used as material had been derived from T cells, B-cell-depleted T cells, or PBMCs.

Source study methods: The assay estimated nucleated cells by amplifying reference gene primers. Generated by immunoSEQ multiplex PCR, the TCRdb table keeps only in-frame clones and is missing some. The V and J calls and clone size were taken over from that table, and D and trimming were inferred from the DNA. The sample shows around 250,000 clones, roughly 90% of them seen only once. CDR3 length equals 15 residues. Germline V CDR1 and CDR2: MGHRA, YSYEKL. Trimming took 2 bases from V and 6 from J; bases not matched to a gene: 10. The receptor comes from a woman between 40 and 50 years old who had recovered from COVID-19. What was sequenced was peripheral blood. The chain joins TRBV4-1 to TRBJ2-7, with 7 nucleotides matching TRBD2. The CDR3 sequence is CASSQLTSSAAEQYF. CDR3 DNA: TGCGCCAGCAGCCAATTGACTAGCTCGGCCGCCGAGCAGTACTTC.